This T cell receptor (beta chain) was captured in a study of cytomegalovirus exposure and HLA in healthy donors. From germline, CDR1 is LNHDA and CDR2 SQIVND (reference sequence). V was pared by 0 bases and J by 5 bases, with 11 bases between. The CDR3 covers 14 residues. PCR involved 60 Vbeta and 13 Jbeta primers. The data were produced by immunoSEQ multiplex PCR, yet TCRdb's version contains in-frame clones alone and is incomplete. This sample yields about 150,000 clones, of which 75% to 85% are seen a single time; 0.85% to 1.4% belongs to the top ten. What was sequenced was PBMCs. The rearrangement links TRBV19 to TRBJ2-7, with D possibly being TRBD2 (6 bases). This TCR came from a male donor in good health and CMV-seronegative. The CDR3 sequence: CASSIDGGVDEQYF. Written as DNA, the CDR3 is TGTGCCAGTAGTATAGATGGAGGGGTGGACGAGCAGTACTTC. Supplemented by reference TRBV19 and TRBJ2-7, the full variable domain reads DGGITQSPKYLFRKEGQNVTLSCEQNLNHDAMYWYRQDPGQGLRLIYYSQIVNDFQKGDIAEGYSVSREKKESFPLTVTSAQKNPTAFYLCASSIDGGVDEQYFGPGTRLTVT.